These 28 T cell receptor beta chains came from one sample sequenced in a study of T cell responses to AZD1222 COVID-19 vaccine (dated by TCRdb to the early 2020s). The library was obtained by the immunoSEQ multiplex PCR assay. Imported from immuneACCESS, the table was reduced by TCRdb to in-frame sequences with V and J called. These copies leave out some clones; in studies compared against another copy, an unresolved V gene accounts for under half, and the cause of the remainder is not known. For this sample there are about 160,000 clones; 90% appear just once. Of the sample, 1.5% falls within the top ten clones. Reading the label with the study, this specimen's time point is: baseline before first vaccination. The source material was peripheral blood, sampled on day 0 of AZD1222 vaccination. The receptors originated from an adult in good health.

The genes are TRBV6-5 and TRBJ2-3, with D perhaps matching TRBD2 (6 bases). Trimming cost V 0 bases and J 0 bases, with 7 bases left between them. The CDR3 covers 15 residues. Germline V CDR1 and CDR2: MNHEY, SVGAGI. CDR3 DNA: TGTGCCAGCAGTTACTCAGGGACTAGCACAGATACGCAGTATTTT. Translated: CASSYSGTSTDTQYF.

The CDR3 region is CASSFGTSGGGEQFF. DNA for the CDR3: TGTGCCAGCAGTTTTGGGACTAGCGGGGGTGGTGAGCAGTTCTTC. V and J are TRBV28 and TRBJ2-1, with 14 bases fitting TRBD2. CDR1 and CDR2 (germline): MDHEN, SYDVKM. Unmatched junction bases numbered 4, after V lost 3 bases and J lost 9 bases. The CDR3 spans 15 residues. Full variable domain (remainder filled in from reference TRBV28 and TRBJ2-1): DVKVTQSSRYLVKRTGEKVFLECVQDMDHENMFWYRQDPGLGLRLIYFSYDVKMKEKGDIPEGYSVSREKKERFSLILESASTNQTSMYLCASSFGTSGGGEQFFGPGTRLTVL.

V and J are TRBV3-1 (or the pseudogene TRBV3-2) and TRBJ2-7; D might be TRBD2 (6 bases). Germline CDR1 reads LGHDT; CDR2 reads YNNKEL (reference sequence). Trimming cost V 3 bases and J 0 bases, with 12 bases left between them. There are 15 residues in the CDR3. Here the CDR3 reads CASSHPPAGSYEQYF. The CDR3 DNA sequence: TGTGCCAGCAGCCATCCCCCAGCGGGCTCCTACGAGCAGTACTTC.

V gene TRBV27 combines with J gene TRBJ1-1; D ambiguous. Germline-derived CDR1 and CDR2 are MNHEY and SMNVEV (reference sequence). The germline V and J ends were trimmed by 4 bases and 0 bases, with 18 bases remaining between them. This CDR3 is built from 17 residues. As DNA, the CDR3 is TGTGCCAGCAGTTCTCTTTCGCCGGCGACGGTGAACACTGAAGCTTTCTTT. Amino acids: CASSSLSPATVNTEAFF.

The V gene is TRBV13, the J gene TRBJ2-3, with D perhaps matching TRBD2 (5 bases). The germline V and J ends were trimmed by 5 bases and 1 base, with 7 bases remaining between them. Per germline, CDR1 PRHDT and CDR2 FYEKMQ (reference sequence). This CDR3 has 13 amino acids. The CDR3 sequence is CASSTGGTDTQYF. The CDR3 DNA reads TGTGCCAGCAGCACCGGGGGCACAGATACGCAGTATTTT.

The gene calls are TRBV28 and TRBJ1-2; 9 bases line up with TRBD1. With 2 bases clipped from V and 6 bases from J, the junction kept 4 bases outside the gene matches. This CDR3 is built from 14 residues. Germline V gives CDR1 MDHEN, CDR2 SYDVKM. CDR3: CASSLMTGGDGYTF. CDR3 sequence (DNA): TGTGCCAGCAGTTTAATGACAGGGGGGGATGGCTACACCTTC.

The V call is TRBV5-1, the J call TRBJ1-2; TRBD1 aligns across 7 bases. Per germline, CDR1 SGHRS and CDR2 YFSETQ. The length of the CDR3 is 15 residues. J lost 6 bases, V lost 4 bases, and 12 bases had no gene match. CDR3 nucleotide sequence: TGCGCCAGCAGCCCCCTTTGGACAGGCAGGGATGGCTACACCTTC. Its translation: CASSPLWTGRDGYTF.

The rearrangement links TRBV18 to TRBJ2-2; D remains unclear. V lost 6 bases and J 1 base, leaving 15 bases between the germline ends. CDR1 KGHSH and CDR2 LQKENI come from the germline V gene. The CDR3 length is 16 residues. CDR3: CASSPVRPRNTGELFF. CDR3 DNA: TGTGCCAGCTCCCCGGTACGGCCGAGGAACACCGGGGAGCTGTTTTTT.

The gene calls are TRBV18 and TRBJ2-2; TRBD1 agrees at 7 bases. The CDR3 consists of 17 residues. The trim removed 4 bases at V and 3 bases at J, leaving 11 bases unmatched. Germline loops: CDR1 KGHSH, CDR2 LQKENI. The DNA for the CDR3 is TGTGCCAGCTCACAACGAGACAGGGCCCCTCACACCGGGGAGCTGTTTTTT. It encodes CASSQRDRAPHTGELFF.

This CDR3 is CASSLGDPSNQPQHF. The CDR3 DNA sequence: TGCGCCAGCAGCTTGGGGGACCCAAGCAATCAGCCCCAGCATTTT. The V call is TRBV5-1, the J call TRBJ1-5, with a tentative D call TRBD1 (5 bases). The CDR3 is 15 amino acids. Trimming removed 0 bases at V and 1 base at J, with 8 bases between. Germline V lookup: CDR1 SGHRS, CDR2 YFSETQ.

About this clone itself: One end of the junction is discordant with germline, which a read error may explain. The chain is built from TRBV2 and TRBJ1-2; D is unresolved. Germline lookup yields CDR1 SNHLY and CDR2 FYNNEI. The CDR3 loop spans 10 amino acids. In DNA form, the CDR3 reads TGTGCCAGCAGTGACGGCCAGGAGGAATTC. Protein sequence: CASSDGQEEF.

This sequence joins TRBV6-1 and TRBJ1-5; 11 bases map to TRBD1. Germline lookup yields CDR1 MNHNS and CDR2 SASEGT. J lost 6 bases, V lost 3 bases, and 7 bases had no gene match. CDR3 length: 16 amino acids. The CDR3 region has the DNA TGTGCCAGCAGTGATCGGACAGGGGGCGTTAGTCAGCCCCAGCATTTT. Residues: CASSDRTGGVSQPQHF.

The V gene is TRBV14, the J gene TRBJ1-1, with D hard to call. Trimming stripped 1 base from V and 11 bases from J, with 17 bases between. The germline CDR1 and CDR2 sequences are SGHDN and FVKESK. The CDR3 covers 14 residues. CDR3 in amino acids: CASSQGGPTSRAFF. The DNA of the CDR3 is TGTGCCAGCAGCCAAGGTGGACCTACGTCGCGGGCTTTCTTT.

CDR3 sequence (DNA): TGTGCCAGCACTAACGGGGGAGGACCTGGCTACACCTTC. Amino acids: CASTNGGGPGYTF. The chain employs TRBV12-3 or TRBV12-4 and TRBJ1-2; tentatively, D is TRBD1 (5 bases). Trimming removed 7 bases at V and 7 bases at J, with 16 bases between. The CDR3 sequence is 13 residues long.

CDR3 region: CASRADSNYGYTF. The CDR3 DNA is TGTGCCAGCAGGGCAGACAGCAACTATGGCTACACCTTC. The rearrangement joins TRBV6-5 to TRBJ1-2; weak D call: TRBD1 (5 bases). V gave up 6 bases and J gave up 2 bases, with 10 bases separating them. Germline V gene lookup returns CDR1 MNHEY and CDR2 SVGAGI. This CDR3 spans 13 amino acids.

This clone was picked up a small number of times. The CDR3, as DNA: TGTGCCAGCAGTTACTCGAGAGATAACCTGGAGCTGTTTTTT. Translating gives CASSYSRDNLELFF. The V gene is TRBV6-5, the J gene TRBJ2-2; the D is unclear. V shed 0 bases and J shed 10 bases, with 12 bases lying between them. Germline loops: CDR1 MNHEY, CDR2 SVGAGI. CDR3 length equals 14 residues.

V gene TRBV14 combines with J gene TRBJ2-5; TRBD2 matches at 12 bases. V lost 1 base, J lost 1 base, and 1 base stayed unmatched. The germline V gene has CDR1 SGHDN and CDR2 FVKESK. The CDR3 spans 16 residues. This CDR3 reads CASSQAGLAGQETQYF. CDR3 coding DNA: TGTGCCAGCAGCCAAGCGGGACTAGCGGGCCAAGAGACCCAGTACTTC. The full variable domain, its missing parts supplied by reference TRBV14 and TRBJ2-5, is EAGVTQFPSHSVIEKGQTVTLRCDPISGHDNLYWYRRVMGKEIKFLLHFVKESKQDESGMPNNRFLAERTGGTYSTLKVQPAELEDSGVYFCASSQAGLAGQETQYFGPGTRLLVL.

The V gene is TRBV9, the J gene TRBJ1-6, with TRBD1 matching over 7 bases. The J segment lost 9 bases and the V segment lost 3 bases, leaving 6 bases of the junction unmatched. Germline CDR1 is SGDLS and CDR2 is YYNGEE. This CDR3 is 14 amino acids long. The CDR3 DNA reads TGTGCCAGCAGCGCCACAGGGGTAGGTTCACCCCTCCACTTT. Translating gives CASSATGVGSPLHF.

This clone was counted a single time. The chain links TRBV28 to TRBJ1-1; unclear D gene. Germline V gives CDR1 MDHEN, CDR2 SYDVKM. This CDR3 has 13 residues. V lost 7 bases to trimming and J lost 0 bases, with 9 bases between them. Here the CDR3 reads CASKPDLNTEAFF. CDR3 sequence (DNA): TGTGCCAGCAAACCGGACCTGAACACTGAAGCTTTCTTT.

The J gene is TRBJ2-7, the V gene TRBV6-6, with 9 nucleotides matching TRBD1. Trimming took 3 bases from V and 2 from J; bases not matched to a gene: 5. Germline V gene sequence: CDR1 MNHNY, CDR2 SVGAGI (reference sequence). CDR3 length: 15 residues. The CDR3 sequence: CASSYARQGAYEQYF. The CDR3 DNA is TGTGCCAGCAGTTATGCCCGACAGGGGGCCTACGAGCAGTACTTC.

This clone is a singleton in its sample. This chain links TRBV5-6 with TRBJ2-7; D gene ambiguous. In germline, CDR1 is SGHDT, CDR2 YYEEEE. This CDR3 spans 13 amino acids. V lost 0 bases, J lost 6 bases, and 10 bases lay in between. CDR3 sequence (DNA): TGTGCCAGCAGCTTGGGGCATGTCGGCGAGCAGTACTTC. Its translation is CASSLGHVGEQYF.

The chain is built from TRBV21-1 and TRBJ2-7. TRBV21-1 is tagged as a pseudogene. This CDR3 has 15 amino acids. The CDR3 spells CASSPIIRVEYEQYF. The CDR3 bases are TGTGCCAGCAGCCCGATTATAAGGGTGGAATACGAGCAGTACTTC.

The sample holds a few counts of this clone. The chain joins TRBV6-1 to TRBJ2-5; perhaps TRBD2 as D (6 bases). Trimming pared 6 bases from V and 4 bases from J, leaving 18 bases between. Per germline, CDR1 MNHNS and CDR2 SASEGT. The CDR3 consists of 15 residues. The CDR3 loop is CASSRPRDFRETQYF. The CDR3 region has the DNA TGTGCCAGCAGCCGACCAAGGGACTTTCGAGAGACCCAGTACTTC.

This sequence joins TRBV5-4 and TRBJ1-5; maybe TRBD1 (5 bases). Between the trimmed V and J ends, which lost 3 bases and 7 bases, there was a span of 14 bases. This CDR3 comprises 14 residues. From germline, CDR1 is SGHNT and CDR2 YYREEE (reference sequence). The CDR3 DNA follows: TGTGCCAGCAGCTCCCAGGGAATGGGCCAGCCCCAGCATTTT. Its protein is CASSSQGMGQPQHF.

A few counts support this clone. The chain is built from TRBV30 and TRBJ1-3; tentatively, D is TRBD1 (5 bases). CDR1 and CDR2 from the germline V gene are GTSNPN and SVGIG (reference sequence). The CDR3 runs to 15 residues. Trimming removed 2 bases at V and 8 bases at J, with 19 bases between. The CDR3 nucleotides are TGTGCCTGGAGTAGACAGTTCCTCTCGGGGGACACCATATATTTT. Its translation is CAWSRQFLSGDTIYF.

J is TRBJ1-2 and V is TRBV3-1 (or the pseudogene TRBV3-2), with a weak D call TRBD1 (5 bases). From germline, CDR1 is LGHDT and CDR2 YNNKEL (reference sequence). The CDR3 has 14 amino acids. V was cut by 4 bases and J by 2 bases, with 11 bases left in between. The CDR3 DNA follows: TGTGCCAGCAGCCCCGTGGGGGTAAACTATGGCTACACCTTC. This codes for CASSPVGVNYGYTF.

The gene calls are TRBV2 and TRBJ2-7; TRBD1 aligns across 8 bases. This CDR3 has 15 residues. J lost 2 bases, V lost 3 bases, and 6 bases had no gene match. CDR1 is SNHLY, CDR2 FYNNEI, per germline. The CDR3: CASSDQGALPYEQYF. The CDR3 DNA sequence: TGTGCCAGCAGTGATCAGGGGGCCCTTCCCTACGAGCAGTACTTC.

This rearrangement joins TRBV7-2 to TRBJ2-2; D tentatively fits TRBD1 or TRBD2 (5 bases each). The CDR3 has 17 amino acids. CDR1 and CDR2 (germline): SGHTA, FQGNSA. Trimming removed 7 bases at V and 0 bases at J, with 18 bases between. CDR3 protein: CASKLEGMRANTGELFF. DNA for the CDR3: TGTGCCAGCAAATTAGAGGGGATGAGGGCGAACACCGGGGAGCTGTTTTTT.